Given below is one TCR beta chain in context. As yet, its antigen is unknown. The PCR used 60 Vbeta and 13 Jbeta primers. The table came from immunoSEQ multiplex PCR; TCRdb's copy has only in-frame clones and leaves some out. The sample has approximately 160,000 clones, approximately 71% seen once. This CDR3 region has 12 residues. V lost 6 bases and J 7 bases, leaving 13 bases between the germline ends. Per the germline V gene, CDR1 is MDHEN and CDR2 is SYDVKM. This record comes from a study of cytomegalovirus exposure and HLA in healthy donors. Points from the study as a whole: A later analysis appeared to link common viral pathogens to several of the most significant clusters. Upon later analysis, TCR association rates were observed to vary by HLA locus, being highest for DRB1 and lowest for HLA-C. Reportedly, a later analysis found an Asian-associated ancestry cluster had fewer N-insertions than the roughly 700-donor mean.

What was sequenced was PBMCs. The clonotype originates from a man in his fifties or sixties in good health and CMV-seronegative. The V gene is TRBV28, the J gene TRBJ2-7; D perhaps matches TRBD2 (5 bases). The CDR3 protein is CASRGTTGEQYF. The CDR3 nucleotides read TGTGCCAGCAGGGGTACCACGGGGGAGCAGTACTTC. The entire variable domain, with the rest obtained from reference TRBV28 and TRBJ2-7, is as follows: DVKVTQSSRYLVKRTGEKVFLECVQDMDHENMFWYRQDPGLGLRLIYFSYDVKMKEKGDIPEGYSVSREKKERFSLILESASTNQTSMYLCASRGTTGEQYFGPGTRLTVT.